The 15 T cell receptor beta chains below all came from one sample that was sequenced in a study of T cell responses to AZD1222 COVID-19 vaccine. Using immunoSEQ multiplex PCR, the repertoire was profiled, and TCRdb retains in-frame clones only, with some absent. The data show 150,000 to 200,000 clones, about nine tenths seen once. The starting material was peripheral blood, obtained 28 days after the second AZD1222 dose. Receptors were obtained from an adult who received the AZD1222 COVID-19 vaccine.

The table lists this clone with a count of one. This chain uses TRBV28 with TRBJ2-7; TRBD1 agrees at 7 bases. CDR1 and CDR2 (germline): MDHEN, SYDVKM. This CDR3 comprises 15 residues. The J segment lost 2 bases and the V segment lost 5 bases, leaving 9 bases of the junction unmatched. CDR3 residues: CASSAQGQETYEQYF. The CDR3 DNA reads TGTGCCAGCAGTGCACAGGGGCAGGAAACCTACGAGCAGTACTTC.

V gene TRBV7-3 combines with J gene TRBJ1-6; no definite D call. With 2 bases removed from V and 0 bases from J, the gap between germline ends came to 5 bases. This CDR3 has 15 amino acids. CDR1 SGHTA and CDR2 FQGTGA come from the germline V gene. This CDR3 reads CASSLASSYNSPLHF. The CDR3 DNA follows: TGTGCCAGCAGCTTAGCCAGCTCCTATAATTCACCCCTCCACTTT.

This clone was counted once. This chain links TRBV27 with TRBJ2-1; 10 bases map to TRBD1. This CDR3 spans 15 amino acids. Germline-derived CDR1 and CDR2 are MNHEY and SMNVEV (reference sequence). Trimming took 2 bases from V and 7 from J; bases not matched to a gene: 5. CDR3 nucleotides: TGTGCCAGCAGTTTAAGGGACAGGGGCTATAATGAGCAGTTCTTC. Protein: CASSLRDRGYNEQFF.

The chain employs TRBV5-1 and TRBJ1-6; maybe TRBD1 (6 bases). The germline CDR1 and CDR2 sequences are SGHRS and YFSETQ. This CDR3 is built from 15 residues. V was clipped by 0 bases and J by 8 bases, with 12 bases between them. Here the CDR3 DNA reads TGCGCCAGCAGCTTGGCGGGGGCCAGGTATTCACCCCTCCACTTT. It encodes CASSLAGARYSPLHF.

This clone was seen a handful of times. The J gene is TRBJ1-1, the V gene TRBV7-8, with unresolved D. Trimming pared 2 bases from V and 1 base from J, leaving 5 bases between. The CDR3 loop spans 13 amino acids. Germline V gives CDR1 SGHVS, CDR2 FQNEAQ. Written as DNA, the CDR3 is TGTGCCAGCAGCTTATTGTGGAACACTGAAGCTTTCTTT. Its translation: CASSLLWNTEAFF.

This rearrangement joins TRBV6-6 to TRBJ1-5; 8 bases fit TRBD1. The V segment lost 8 bases and the J segment 6 bases; nucleotides outside the gene matches: 9. The CDR3 is 14 amino acids. CDR1 is MNHNY, CDR2 SVGAGI, per germline (reference sequence). CDR3 nucleotides: TGTGCCAGCCATAGGACAGGGTTGGGTCAGCCCCAGCATTTT. As protein: CASHRTGLGQPQHF.

The genes are TRBV10-3 and TRBJ1-2, with 10 positions matching TRBD1. Germline CDR1 reads ENHRY; CDR2 reads SYGVKD. The J segment lost 7 bases and the V segment lost 2 bases, leaving 7 bases of the junction unmatched. This CDR3 is 15 amino acids long. The DNA of the CDR3 is TGTGCCATCAGTGAGACCGACGGGACAGGGGTTGGCTACACCTTC. Its translation: CAISETDGTGVGYTF.

This clone counts as medium-sized. The V call is TRBV6-1, the J call TRBJ2-7; D possibly corresponds to TRBD1 (6 bases). The germline V gene has CDR1 MNHNS and CDR2 SASEGT. This CDR3 contains 14 residues. The V gene lost 3 bases and the J gene lost 3 bases, with 12 bases spanning the gap. The CDR3 sequence is CASSDPTGYYEQYF. CDR3 DNA sequence: TGTGCCAGCAGTGATCCCACAGGGTACTACGAGCAGTACTTC.

The chain couples TRBV30 to TRBJ2-1; 8 bases line up with TRBD2. Germline loops: CDR1 GTSNPN, CDR2 SVGIG (reference sequence). This CDR3 is built from 19 residues. V was pared by 4 bases and J by 6 bases, with 23 bases of the junction left unmatched. The CDR3 loop reads CAWNETLKAGFTSGNEQFF. The CDR3 DNA sequence: TGTGCCTGGAACGAAACCTTAAAGGCCGGGTTTACTAGCGGCAATGAGCAGTTCTTC. The entire variable domain, with the rest obtained from reference TRBV30 and TRBJ2-1, is as follows: SQTIHQWPATLVQPVGSPLSLECTVEGTSNPNLYWYRQAAGRGLQLLFYSVGIGQISSEVPQNLSASRPQDRQFILSSKKLLLSDSGFYLCAWNETLKAGFTSGNEQFFGPGTRLTVL.

This rearrangement joins TRBV5-1 to TRBJ2-1; D is unclear. Germline values: CDR1 SGHRS, CDR2 YFSETQ. V shed 0 bases and J shed 5 bases, with 9 bases lying between them. The CDR3 is made up of 14 amino acids. The CDR3 DNA reads as TGCGCCAGCAGCTTGGAGGGCTTCCACAATGAGCAGTTCTTC. Its protein product is CASSLEGFHNEQFF.

The chain carries TRBV7-9 and TRBJ1-2, with D perhaps matching TRBD1 (6 bases). The V gene lost 3 bases and the J gene lost 4 bases, with 12 bases spanning the gap. This CDR3 spans 14 amino acids. Germline CDR1 is SEHNR and CDR2 is FQNEAQ (reference sequence). The CDR3 here is CASSFGKDSYGYTF. CDR3 in DNA: TGTGCCAGCAGCTTTGGGAAGGACAGCTATGGCTACACCTTC.

The chain links TRBV19 to TRBJ1-5; the D gene is possibly TRBD1 (6 bases). The CDR3 extends over 14 amino acids. V was cut by 3 bases and J by 7 bases, with 13 bases left in between. Germline assignment: CDR1 LNHDA and CDR2 SQIVND (reference sequence). CDR3 sequence: CASSMGTGAQPQHF. The CDR3 region has the DNA TGTGCCAGTAGTATGGGGACGGGGGCCCAGCCCCAGCATTTT. Drawing the rest from reference TRBV19 and TRBJ1-5, the complete variable domain is DGGITQSPKYLFRKEGQNVTLSCEQNLNHDAMYWYRQDPGQGLRLIYYSQIVNDFQKGDIAEGYSVSREKKESFPLTVTSAQKNPTAFYLCASSMGTGAQPQHFGDGTRLSIL.

The chain combines TRBV10-3 with TRBJ1-2; 12 bases are a match to TRBD1. The CDR3 covers 15 residues. V shed 8 bases, J shed 1 base, and the junction held 5 bases outside the gene matches. CDR1 and CDR2 from the germline V gene are ENHRY and SYGVKD. CDR3 sequence (DNA): TGTGCCATCTTGGGGGACAGGGGGCTTAACTATGGCTACACCTTC. Its translation: CAILGDRGLNYGYTF.

This clone occurred once. V usage is TRBV19 and J usage is TRBJ2-4, with D perhaps TRBD2 (6 bases). V lost 3 bases and J lost 1, with 10 bases in between. Germline loops: CDR1 LNHDA, CDR2 SQIVND (reference sequence). This CDR3 contains 15 residues. CDR3 in amino acids: CASSMGLSAKNIQYF. The CDR3 nucleotides are TGTGCCAGTAGTATGGGACTTAGTGCCAAAAACATTCAGTACTTC.

This chain connects TRBV5-4 to TRBJ2-3; possible D gene TRBD2, 5 bases. This CDR3 spans 20 amino acids. Looked up from germline, CDR1 is SGHNT and CDR2 is YYREEE (reference sequence). V lost 0 bases and J lost 2, with 25 bases in between. Here the CDR3 reads CASSLAGMGLAATNTDTQYF. For the CDR3, the DNA is TGTGCCAGCAGCTTGGCCGGGATGGGTCTAGCTGCAACCAACACAGATACGCAGTATTTT.